Detailed here is one TCR beta chain. The record originates from a study of blood T cell repertoires in COVID-19. Study background: Both acute and convalescent COVID-19 samples were obtained from the United States, Italy and Spain. Nucleic acid was either cDNA or gDNA, and it came from T cells, B-cell-depleted T cells, or PBMCs.

This CDR3 comprises 16 residues. CDR1 is SGHRS, CDR2 YFSETQ, per germline. Trimming shortened V by 4 bases and J by 1 base, and 17 bases separated the two germline ends. As processed by the authors: Estimation of nucleated cell counts was performed using reference gene primer amplification. Sequenced by immunoSEQ multiplex PCR; TCRdb stores in-frame clones only, minus some. The V and J calls and clone size are taken from that table; D and trimming were inferred from the DNA. Among about 180,000 clones, over 75% were seen once, and the ten largest hold more than 8%. The receptor's source is a woman of 80 years or more with acute or convalescent COVID-19. Input material: peripheral blood. The chain is built from TRBV5-1 and TRBJ2-5, with D possibly TRBD2 on 7 matching bases. DNA of the CDR3: TGCGCCAGCAGCCTGGGGGGCTTAGCGGGCCAAGAGACCCAGTACTTC. This codes for CASSLGGLAGQETQYF.